Listed below are T cell receptor beta chains from one sample, sequenced in a study of Graves' ophthalmopathy and Graves' hyperthyroidism. Using its own MiXCR run on the multiplex PCR reads, TCRdb lists one record per CDR3 protein. The sample lists 900,000 to 1,200,000 distinct CDR3 sequences, less than 45% occurring once. The sample taken for sequencing was peripheral blood or thyroid tissue (not recorded which). The receptor source for this set is an adult man with Graves' hyperthyroidism. Each CDR3 is given with its conserved first and last residue. Each record gives: clone size, J gene, D gene, V gene, CDR3 protein, CDR3 DNA. D genes are given only for firm matches. Not all rows give a size; the values are once, few, many and, for expanded clones, a class.

many TRBJ2-5 . TRBV4-3 CASSQDVTGETQYF TGCGCCAGCAGCCAAGATGTCACAGGGGAGACCCAGTACTTC
. TRBJ1-5 . TRBV5-6 CASSLGQGSSSQPQHF TGTGCCAGCAGCTTGGGGCAGGGGAGTAGTAGTCAGCCCCAGCATTTT
. TRBJ1-1 . TRBV6-5 CASSYSSGRINTEAFF TGTGCCAGCAGTTACTCGAGCGGGAGGATAAACACTGAAGCTTTCTTT
. TRBJ1-2 . TRBV20-1 CSASTTERLANYGYTF TGCAGTGCTAGCACGACAGAACGGTTGGCTAACTATGGCTACACCTTC
many TRBJ2-6 . TRBV7-2 CASIQLSLGEAGGANVLTF TGTGCCAGCATCCAACTTAGTCTGGGGGAGGCAGGTGGGGCCAACGTCCTGACTTTC
. TRBJ2-3 TRBD1 TRBV6-1 CASRETGIGTDTQYF TGTGCCAGCAGAGAGACAGGGATTGGGACAGATACGCAGTATTTT
many TRBJ2-2 TRBD1 TRBV7-6 CASSPQDRGTGELFF TGTGCCAGCAGCCCGCAGGACAGGGGAACCGGGGAGCTGTTTTTT
many TRBJ2-5 . TRBV19 CASSMISWAGETQYF TGTGCCAGTAGTATGATCTCTTGGGCCGGGGAGACCCAGTACTTC
. TRBJ2-2 . TRBV2 CASNKFLNTGELFF TGTGCCAGCAACAAGTTTCTGAACACCGGGGAGCTGTTTTTT
many TRBJ2-7 . TRBV19 CASSRSAFGAEDEQYF TGTGCCAGTAGCCGAAGCGCCTTCGGGGCTGAGGACGAGCAGTACTTC
. TRBJ2-3 . TRBV20-1 CSAVGLRGDTQYF TGCAGTGCCGTGGGACTGCGCGGAGATACGCAGTATTTT
. TRBJ1-1 . TRBV25-1 CASSTRGTMNTEAFF TGTGCCAGCAGTACCCGGGGGACAATGAACACTGAAGCTTTCTTT
few TRBJ1-4 . TRBV7-9 CASSPGRYNEKLFF TGTGCCAGCAGCCCGGGACGGTATAATGAAAAACTGTTTTTT
. TRBJ1-5 . TRBV7-8 CASSLVGQSQPQHF TGTGCCAGCAGCTTAGTAGGGCAGTCCCAGCCCCAGCATTTT
. TRBJ1-1 TRBD1 TRBV6-1 CASSPRDRAENTEAFF TGTGCCAGCAGTCCCCGGGACAGGGCAGAGAACACTGAAGCTTTCTTT
many TRBJ1-6 TRBD1 TRBV2 CASSVQGDLYNSPLHF TGTGCCAGCAGTGTACAGGGGGATCTTTATAATTCACCCCTCCACTTT
. TRBJ2-3 . TRBV25-1 CASDRWGASFQYF TGTGCCAGCGATCGTTGGGGGGCTAGCTTCCAGTATTTT
many TRBJ1-3 . TRBV12-3/TRBV12-4 CASSLYRPGNTIYF TGTGCCAGCAGTTTGTACAGGCCTGGAAACACCATATATTTT
many TRBJ2-5 TRBD2 TRBV10-3 CAISDTAGAGETQYF TGTGCCATCAGTGACACGGCGGGAGCTGGAGAGACCCAGTACTTC
many TRBJ1-5 TRBD1 TRBV7-8 CASSPDRDQPQHF TGTGCCAGCAGCCCGGACAGGGATCAGCCCCAGCATTTT
. TRBJ2-1 . TRBV7-2 CASTRGWGTNEQFF TGTGCCAGCACCCGCGGTTGGGGTACCAATGAGCAGTTCTTC
many TRBJ2-7 . TRBV2 CASSEWYEQYF TGTGCCAGCAGTGAGTGGTACGAGCAGTACTTC
. TRBJ1-1 . TRBV20-1 CSAREGSTEAFF TGCAGTGCCCGGGAGGGAAGCACTGAAGCTTTCTTT
. TRBJ2-7 . TRBV7-8 CASSQHGTPYEQYF TGTGCCAGCAGCCAGCATGGGACACCCTACGAGCAGTACTTC
few TRBJ1-2 TRBD1 TRBV7-9 CASSPDRVSYYGYTF TGTGCCAGCAGCCCGGACAGGGTGTCATACTATGGCTACACCTTC